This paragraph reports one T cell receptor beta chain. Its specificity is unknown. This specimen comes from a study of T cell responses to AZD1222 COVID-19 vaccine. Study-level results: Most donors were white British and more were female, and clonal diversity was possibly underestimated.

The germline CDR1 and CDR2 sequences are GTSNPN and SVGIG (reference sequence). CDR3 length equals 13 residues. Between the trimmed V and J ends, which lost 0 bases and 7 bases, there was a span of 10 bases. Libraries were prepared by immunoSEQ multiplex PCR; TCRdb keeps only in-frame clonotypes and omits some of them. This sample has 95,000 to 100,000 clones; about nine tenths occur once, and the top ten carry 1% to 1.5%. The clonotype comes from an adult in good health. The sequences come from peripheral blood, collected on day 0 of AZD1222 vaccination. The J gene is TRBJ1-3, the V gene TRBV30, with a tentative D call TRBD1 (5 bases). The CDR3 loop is CAWSVGRDNTIYF. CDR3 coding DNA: TGTGCCTGGAGTGTAGGCAGGGACAACACCATATATTTT.